This TCR beta chain was recovered during a study of blood T cell repertoires in COVID-19. The wider study: Samples taken during acute and convalescent COVID-19 were collected in the United States, Italy and Spain. PBMCs, B-cell-depleted T cells, or T cells were the source of the cDNA or gDNA that made up the material.

Deletions cut 4 bases from V and 5 bases from J, with 14 bases between. Germline V lookup: CDR1 MGHRA, CDR2 YSYEKL. The CDR3 contains 14 residues. Original processing notes: Amplified reference gene primers provided the basis for estimating nucleated cell counts. The assay was immunoSEQ multiplex PCR, and TCRdb's table has in-frame clones only and misses some. V, J and clone size are taken as reported in that table, and D and trimming were inferred from the DNA itself. Among a few hundred thousand clones listed, about 88% were seen once. The sequence was obtained from a woman aged 55-69 years with acute or convalescent COVID-19. The sample was peripheral blood. This chain links TRBV4-1 with TRBJ1-1; D is possibly TRBD1 (5 bases). The CDR3 sequence is CASSLPSGRTEAFF. In DNA form, the CDR3 reads TGCGCCAGCAGCCTCCCTTCAGGGAGGACTGAAGCTTTCTTT.